Below, 21 T cell receptor beta chains from the same sample are listed, as sequenced in a study of monozygotic twins with inflammatory bowel disease. No DNA is given; TCRdb re-called the 5' RACE reads and lists each CDR3 protein once. The table counts approximately 420,000 distinct CDR3 sequences; around 2.3% lies in the top ten. Sequencing was carried out using blood. The receptors derive from a human donor with ulcerative colitis or Crohn's disease, or a healthy co-twin of an affected twin (not recorded which).

V is TRBV15 and J is TRBJ1-5. The CDR3 has 14 amino acids. CDR1 and CDR2 (germline): LNHNV, YYDKDF (reference sequence). The CDR3 reads CATSRDSSNQPQHF.

The rearrangement links TRBV20-1 to TRBJ1-2. The CDR3 spans 13 residues. Germline V gives CDR1 DFQATT, CDR2 SNEGSKA (reference sequence). CDR3 in amino acids: CSASGVGGYGYTF.

The chain has TRBV3-1 and TRBJ2-1; TCRdb outputs TRBD2, but without DNA this stays unchecked. From germline, CDR1 is LGHDT and CDR2 YNNKEL (reference sequence). CDR3 length: 15 residues. CDR3 amino acids: CASSQTSGGNNEQFF.

The V and J genes are TRBV7-9 and TRBJ2-6; the TCRdb D gene call, TRBD1, has no DNA to confirm it. The CDR3 has 16 residues. CDR1 and CDR2 (germline): SEHNR, FQNEAQ (reference sequence). CDR3 protein: CANSSTGGSGANVLTF.

The CDR3 spells CASSIDRPRGNQPQHF. The rearrangement links TRBV19 to TRBJ1-5; without DNA, the TCRdb call of TRBD1 cannot be checked. The germline gives CDR1 LNHDA, CDR2 SQIVND (reference sequence). The length of the CDR3 is 16 residues.

The J gene is TRBJ1-2, the V gene TRBV27; the TRBD1 assignment by TCRdb is unverifiable without DNA. The CDR3 covers 15 residues. Germline V gene lookup returns CDR1 MNHEY and CDR2 SMNVEV (reference sequence). Here the CDR3 reads CASSVRTGQNYGYTF.

The chain couples TRBV3-1 to TRBJ2-1; the TCRdb D gene call, TRBD1, has no DNA to confirm it. The CDR3 covers 14 residues. CDR1 LGHDT and CDR2 YNNKEL come from the germline V gene (reference sequence). The chain's CDR3 is CASSQDGGGQEQFF.

The chain is built from TRBV13 and TRBJ2-3; TCRdb's D call, TRBD1, is unchecked because there is no DNA. Germline CDR1 and CDR2: PRHDT and FYEKMQ (reference sequence). CDR3 length: 15 residues. The CDR3 region is CASSKETGATDTQYF.

The chain combines TRBV4-3 with TRBJ1-5; TCRdb gives TRBD1 as the D gene, but with no DNA this cannot be confirmed. The germline V gene has CDR1 LGHNA and CDR2 YSLEER. CDR3 length: 13 amino acids. CDR3: CASSFDRSQPQHF.

The J gene is TRBJ1-6, the V gene TRBV28; with no DNA, the TCRdb D assignment of TRBD1 cannot be verified. CDR3 size: 17 residues. The germline V gene encodes CDR1 MDHEN and CDR2 SYDVKM. This CDR3 reads CASSLRSGPRSNSPLHF.

CDR3 residues: CASRLPGVTGELFF. This chain joins TRBV28 and TRBJ2-2; TCRdb outputs TRBD1, but without DNA this stays unchecked. Germline CDR1 is MDHEN and CDR2 is SYDVKM. The CDR3 is made up of 14 amino acids.

The V call is TRBV28, the J call TRBJ1-4. Germline assignment: CDR1 MDHEN and CDR2 SYDVKM. The CDR3 covers 12 residues. This chain's CDR3 is CASSSQREKLFF.

The chain is built from TRBV27 and TRBJ2-5; the TRBD1 assignment by TCRdb is unverifiable without DNA. The CDR3 covers 16 residues. Germline loops: CDR1 MNHEY, CDR2 SMNVEV (reference sequence). The CDR3 here is CASSTTGGEVSETQYF.

The V gene is TRBV15, the J gene TRBJ2-6. Germline V gene data show CDR1 as LNHNV and CDR2 as YYDKDF (reference sequence). The CDR3 is 17 residues long. The CDR3 here is CATSRDADSSGANVLTF.

The chain recombines TRBV29-1 with TRBJ1-1; TCRdb's D call of TRBD1 is untestable without DNA. Germline values: CDR1 SQVTM, CDR2 ANQGSEA. The CDR3 is 11 residues long. CDR3 in amino acids: CSATQGAEAFF. Full variable domain (remainder filled in from reference TRBV29-1 and TRBJ1-1): SAVISQKPSRDICQRGTSLTIQCQVDSQVTMMFWYRQQPGQSLTLIATANQGSEATYESGFVIDKFPISRPNLTFSTLTVSNMSPEDSSIYLCSATQGAEAFFGQGTRLTVV.

The chain combines TRBV2 with TRBJ2-1; absent DNA, TCRdb's TRBD1 call cannot be checked. The CDR3 covers 15 residues. The germline gives CDR1 SNHLY, CDR2 FYNNEI. This CDR3 is CASWGQGAFYNEQFF.

The chain links TRBV5-1 to TRBJ2-5. CDR3 length equals 14 residues. Germline V gene lookup returns CDR1 SGHRS and CDR2 YFSETQ. CDR3 sequence reads: CASSSGQGTETQYF.

The chain employs TRBV28 and TRBJ2-1; TCRdb proposes TRBD1, but this gene call is untestable without DNA. The CDR3 consists of 16 residues. CDR1 MDHEN and CDR2 SYDVKM come from the germline V gene. CDR3 sequence reads: CASSSRGGLSYNEQFF.

V gene TRBV29-1 combines with J gene TRBJ1-4. The CDR3 has 12 amino acids. Germline loops: CDR1 SQVTM, CDR2 ANQGSEA. The CDR3 here is CSVRPANEKLFF.

The chain combines TRBV18 with TRBJ2-1; the TCRdb call, TRBD1, lacks DNA for checking. Germline V gene data show CDR1 as KGHSH and CDR2 as LQKENI. The CDR3 has 17 amino acids. The CDR3 region is CASSPRSRREKNNEQFF. Based on the CDR3 plus reference TRBV18 and TRBJ2-1, the full variable domain is NAGVMQNPRHLVRRRGQEARLRCSPMKGHSHVYWYRQLPEEGLKFMVYLQKENIIDESGMPKERFSAEFPKEGPSILRIQQVVRGDSAAYFCASSPRSRREKNNEQFFGPGTRLTVL.

The chain employs TRBV10-1 and TRBJ2-7; without DNA, the TCRdb call of TRBD1 cannot be checked. Germline V gives CDR1 WNHNN, CDR2 SYGVQD (reference sequence). This CDR3 has 15 amino acids. CDR3: CASSESTRQGYEQYF.